One sample yielded the 17 T cell receptor beta chains listed below, sequenced in a study of Graves' ophthalmopathy and Graves' hyperthyroidism. For repertoire sequencing, the TCR beta CDR3 regions were amplified from RNA transcripts. RT-PCR was first run with HTBI primers, then multiplex PCR in a second round. TCRdb called the multiplex PCR reads again in MiXCR, with one record for every CDR3 protein. Of over 650,000 distinct CDR3 sequences listed, over 40% are singletons. The sequenced sample was peripheral blood. The receptors originated from an adult man with Graves' ophthalmopathy.

In its sample, this clonotype was seen many times. The chain combines TRBV9 with TRBJ1-5, with D maybe TRBD1 (6 bases). The CDR3 loop spans 15 amino acids. In germline, CDR1 is SGDLS, CDR2 YYNGEE. V was clipped by 0 bases and J by 5 bases, with 12 bases between them. The CDR3 DNA reads as TGTGCCAGCAGCGTAGGGCAGGGGCTGGATCAGCCCCAGCATTTT. This gives the protein CASSVGQGLDQPQHF.

V gene TRBV12-3 or TRBV12-4 combines with J gene TRBJ1-5, with 9 bases aligning to TRBD1. This CDR3 spans 14 amino acids. The V gene end was trimmed by 6 bases and the J gene end by 5 bases; junction bases not matched to a gene: 5. The CDR3 is CASRLRQGDQPQHF. CDR3 DNA: TGTGCCAGCAGACTCAGACAGGGGGATCAGCCCCAGCATTTT.

Here the CDR3 reads CATSPGGSPQYF. CDR3 nucleotide sequence: TGTGCCACCAGCCCCGGGGGGAGTCCCCAGTACTTC. This sequence joins TRBV19 and TRBJ2-5; the match to TRBD2 covers 7 bases. The trim removed 10 bases at V and 9 bases at J, leaving 11 bases unmatched. This CDR3 contains 12 residues. The V gene's germline CDR1 is LNHDA and CDR2 SQIVND (reference sequence).

Here the CDR3 reads CASSLQGSYGPQHF. The DNA for the CDR3 is TGTGCCAGCAGCCTACAGGGGTCGTACGGGCCCCAGCATTTT. The J gene is TRBJ1-5, the V gene TRBV12-3 or TRBV12-4, with 7 nucleotides matching TRBD1. The CDR3 loop spans 14 amino acids. The junction had 11 bases not matched to a gene; V was cut back by 6 bases and J by 9 bases.

The chain uses TRBV4-1 and TRBJ2-5, with D possibly TRBD1 on 6 matching bases. Per the germline V gene, CDR1 is MGHRA and CDR2 is YSYEKL. V was clipped by 2 bases and J by 6 bases, with 19 bases between them. The CDR3 runs 16 residues. This CDR3 reads CASSQPTGISLQTQYF. The CDR3 DNA follows: TGCGCCAGCAGCCAACCTACAGGGATCAGTCTACAGACCCAGTACTTC.

This chain joins TRBV7-9 and TRBJ1-1; D might be TRBD1 (6 bases). In germline, CDR1 is SEHNR, CDR2 FQNEAQ (reference sequence). V shed 1 base and J shed 11 bases, with 11 bases lying between them. CDR3 length: 12 amino acids. This chain's CDR3 is CASSLGLGQAFF. The CDR3 DNA is TGTGCCAGCAGCTTAGGTCTCGGACAGGCTTTCTTT.

V and J are TRBV6-1 and TRBJ2-5, with D possibly matching TRBD1 (6 bases). This CDR3 contains 15 residues. CDR1 is MNHNS, CDR2 SASEGT, per germline. V lost 1 base to trimming and J lost 2 bases, with 11 bases between them. DNA for the CDR3: TGTGCCAGCAGTGAAGGGGGGACACCTCAAGAGACCCAGTACTTC. Its protein product is CASSEGGTPQETQYF.

Ten or more counts support this clonotype. The CDR3 bases are TGTGCCAGCAGCCCGCGGGGGTCTGGGGCCAACGTCCTGACTTTC. Its protein is CASSPRGSGANVLTF. This chain links TRBV7-3 with TRBJ2-6; TRBD2 matches at 7 bases. CDR1 is SGHTA, CDR2 FQGTGA, per germline. This CDR3 region has 15 residues. The ends lost 5 bases at V and 1 base at J; junction bases unmatched: 2. Based on the CDR3 plus reference TRBV7-3 and TRBJ2-6, the full variable domain is GAGVSQTPSNKVTEKGKYVELRCDPISGHTALYWYRQSLGQGPEFLIYFQGTGAADDSGLPNDRFFAVRPEGSVSTLKIQRTERGDSAVYLCASSPRGSGANVLTFGAGSRLTVL.

In this sample, this clonotype turned up many times. The J gene is TRBJ2-7, the V gene TRBV25-1; D possibly corresponds to TRBD1 (6 bases). Trimming shortened V by 5 bases and J by 5 bases, and 13 bases separated the two germline ends. This CDR3 has 13 amino acids. The V gene's germline CDR1 is MGHDK and CDR2 SYGVNS. The CDR3 DNA reads as TGTGCCAGCAGTACAGCAGGGGTGCACGAGCAGTACTTC. Encoded protein: CASSTAGVHEQYF.

This clonotype showed up many times. The chain links TRBV7-2 to TRBJ2-2; 9 nucleotides agree with TRBD2. V shed 1 base, J shed 7 bases, and the junction held 7 bases outside the gene matches. The CDR3 has 16 residues. CDR1 is SGHTA and CDR2 is FQGNSA in the germline V gene. CDR3 residues: CASSLVAGVDLGELFF. The CDR3 DNA reads as TGTGCCAGCAGCTTAGTAGCGGGAGTAGATCTCGGGGAGCTGTTTTTT. Combining the CDR3 with reference TRBV7-2 and TRBJ2-2 gives the whole variable domain GAGVSQSPSNKVTEKGKDVELRCDPISGHTALYWYRQSLGQGLEFLIYFQGNSAPDKSGLPSDRFSAERTGGSVSTLTIQRTQQEDSAVYLCASSLVAGVDLGELFFGEGSRLTVL.

V is TRBV9 and J is TRBJ2-7; 8 nucleotides match TRBD2. The CDR3 runs to 13 residues. Germline CDR1 SGDLS, CDR2 YYNGEE. With V trimmed by 3 bases and J by 7 bases, 6 bases remained unmatched. DNA for the CDR3: TGTGCCAGCAGCGGGCGGGGGGCCGTTGAGCAGTACTTC. Translating it yields CASSGRGAVEQYF.

The CDR3 DNA is TGTGCCAGCAGCCAAGCACAGGGGGCGCTTTACGAGCAGTACTTC. Protein product: CASSQAQGALYEQYF. The V gene is TRBV14, the J gene TRBJ2-7; the match to TRBD1 covers 9 bases. The CDR3 contains 15 residues. V shed 1 base, J shed 4 bases, and the junction held 5 bases outside the gene matches. The germline V gene has CDR1 SGHDN and CDR2 FVKESK.

V and J are TRBV29-1 and TRBJ1-5; D is unclear. The CDR3 extends over 11 amino acids. Germline V CDR1 and CDR2: SQVTM, ANQGSEA. V shed 6 bases and J shed 4 bases, with 7 bases lying between them. The CDR3: CSVDGNQPQHF. CDR3 nucleotide sequence: TGCAGCGTAGACGGAAATCAGCCCCAGCATTTT.

This clonotype was recorded at least ten times. The rearrangement links TRBV24-1 to TRBJ1-5; tentative D call: TRBD1 (6 bases). This CDR3 comprises 15 residues. Trimming pared 4 bases from V and 1 base from J, leaving 10 bases between. Germline lookup yields CDR1 KGHDR and CDR2 SFDVKD. CDR3 bases: TGTGCCACCAGTGAAGGGGGGGCGAGCAATCAGCCCCAGCATTTT. Its translation: CATSEGGASNQPQHF.

This chain uses TRBV19 with TRBJ2-7; TRBD1 matches at 10 bases. Germline V gives CDR1 LNHDA, CDR2 SQIVND (reference sequence). Losses at the gene ends were 3 bases for V and 3 bases for J; bases not matched to a gene: 11. The CDR3 is 17 amino acids. CDR3 sequence (DNA): TGTGCCAGTAGTATTGCGGAACCGGGACAGGGGTTCTACGAGCAGTACTTC. It encodes CASSIAEPGQGFYEQYF. Supplemented by reference TRBV19 and TRBJ2-7, the full variable domain reads DGGITQSPKYLFRKEGQNVTLSCEQNLNHDAMYWYRQDPGQGLRLIYYSQIVNDFQKGDIAEGYSVSREKKESFPLTVTSAQKNPTAFYLCASSIAEPGQGFYEQYFGPGTRLTVT.

The chain links TRBV3-1 to TRBJ2-5, with D tentatively TRBD2 (5 bases). Germline-derived CDR1 and CDR2 are LGHDT and YNNKEL (reference sequence). Trimming removed 1 base at V and 11 bases at J, with 14 bases between. The CDR3 sequence is 13 residues long. CDR3 sequence reads: CASSQVAVRGQYF. The DNA for the CDR3 is TGTGCCAGCAGCCAAGTCGCAGTCCGCGGGCAGTACTTC.

The chain has TRBV7-2 and TRBJ2-7; TRBD2 matches at 8 bases. The DNA matches TRBJ2-1 better at its end, which makes the J call doubtful. CDR3 length equals 14 residues. Germline assignment: CDR1 SGHTA and CDR2 FQGNSA. The CDR3 region is CASSLERERNEQFF. As DNA, the CDR3 is TGTGCCAGCAGCTTAGAGCGGGAGCGGAATGAGCAGTTCTTC.